These 4 T cell receptor beta chains came from one sample sequenced in a study of blood T cell repertoires in COVID-19. Profiled with immunoSEQ multiplex PCR; TCRdb holds only in-frame clones, not every one. The table lists about 120,000 clones, 86% of them singletons. The sequencing sample was made of peripheral blood. The receptors come from a man aged 65 to 79 who had recovered from COVID-19.

This clone was seen only a few times. The V and J genes are TRBV11-2 and TRBJ2-7; D gene ambiguous. This CDR3 is built from 15 residues. The germline V and J ends were trimmed by 1 base and 1 base, with 11 bases remaining between them. Germline CDR1 SGHAT, CDR2 FQNNGV. The CDR3 sequence: CASSLVSTSSYEQYF. The CDR3 DNA sequence: TGTGCCAGCAGCTTAGTATCCACATCTTCCTACGAGCAGTACTTC. Supplemented by reference TRBV11-2 and TRBJ2-7, the full variable domain reads EAGVAQSPRYKIIEKRQSVAFWCNPISGHATLYWYQQILGQGPKLLIQFQNNGVVDDSQLPKDRFSAERLKGVDSTLKIQPAKLEDSAVYLCASSLVSTSSYEQYFGPGTRLTVT.

The rearrangement joins TRBV6-5 to TRBJ2-7, with D tentatively TRBD1 (6 bases). Germline CDR1 reads MNHEY; CDR2 reads SVGAGI. The CDR3 is made up of 14 amino acids. V was shortened by 4 bases and J by 2 bases, with 12 bases between the two germline ends. CDR3 amino acids: CASSSGQGTYEQYF. The DNA of the CDR3 is TGTGCCAGCAGTTCGGGTCAGGGGACCTACGAGCAGTACTTC.

V gene TRBV11-3 combines with J gene TRBJ1-1; D remains ambiguous. This CDR3 spans 13 amino acids. Deletions cut 1 base from V and 4 bases from J, with 7 bases between. Germline V gene data show CDR1 as SGHNT and CDR2 as YENEEA. The CDR3 nucleotides are TGTGCCAGCAGCTTAGGGGCCCTCACTGAAGCTTTCTTT. Translated: CASSLGALTEAFF.

This chain links TRBV1 with TRBJ1-2. TRBV1 is deemed a pseudogene. The CDR3 consists of 15 residues. CDR3: CTSSSLEGLNYGYTF. In DNA, the CDR3 is TGCACCAGCAGTTCTTTGGAGGGGCTCAACTATGGCTACACCTTC.